The 32 T cell receptor beta chains reported below all come from one sample, sequenced in a study of response to subunit inactivated influenza vaccine. MiXCR, run by TCRdb on the RT-PCR reads, gives a single entry per CDR3 protein. The table shows about 700,000 distinct CDR3 sequences, with about 15% occurring only once. The starting material was PBMCs from blood, obtained less than 15 days before vaccination. Receptors were obtained from a man aged 45-65 years who received an inactivated influenza vaccine.

DNA of the CDR3: TGCGCCAGCAGCTTGGTAGGGACTCAGCCCCAGCATTTT. Its protein product is CASSLVGTQPQHF. The chain combines TRBV5-1 with TRBJ1-5; tentative D call: TRBD1 (5 bases). V gave up 0 bases and J gave up 6 bases, with 7 bases separating them. Germline V CDR1 and CDR2: SGHRS, YFSETQ. The CDR3 is 13 residues long.

The rearrangement links TRBV11-1 to TRBJ2-3; maybe TRBD2 (6 bases). The germline gives CDR1 SGHAT, CDR2 FQDESV (reference sequence). The CDR3 spans 16 residues. Trimming stripped 0 bases from V and 4 bases from J, with 14 bases between. The CDR3 bases are TGTGCCAGCAGCTTAGCGTTGCGGGACGAGGCAGATACGCAGTATTTT. As protein: CASSLALRDEADTQYF. Based on the CDR3 plus reference TRBV11-1 and TRBJ2-3, the full variable domain is EAEVAQSPRYKITEKSQAVAFWCDPISGHATLYWYRQILGQGPELLVQFQDESVVDDSQLPKDRFSAERLKGVDSTLKIQPAELGDSAMYLCASSLALRDEADTQYFGPGTRLTVL.

CDR3 loop: CSASWGNEQFF. The CDR3 DNA is TGCAGTGCTAGTTGGGGGAATGAGCAGTTCTTC. The chain links TRBV20-1 to TRBJ2-1; D may match TRBD1 or TRBD2 (5 bases each). The CDR3 has 11 amino acids. Trimming took 3 bases from V and 7 from J, leaving 7 bases between them. CDR1 is DFQATT and CDR2 is SNEGSKA in the germline V gene (reference sequence).

The J gene is TRBJ2-1, the V gene TRBV7-9; 7 nucleotides align to TRBD1. The CDR3 spans 12 residues. Germline CDR1 and CDR2: SEHNR and FQNEAQ (reference sequence). The ends lost 5 bases at V and 9 bases at J; junction bases unmatched: 4. The DNA for the CDR3 is TGTGCCAGCAGCCCCACAGGGGTTGAGCAGTTCTTC. Translated: CASSPTGVEQFF.

The sample holds a few counts of this clonotype. V gene TRBV2 combines with J gene TRBJ2-3; 14 bases are shared with TRBD2. Germline CDR1 and CDR2: SNHLY and FYNNEI. The CDR3 runs to 15 residues. J lost 11 bases, V lost 3 bases, and 7 bases had no gene match. The CDR3 loop is CASSDGLAGGPKQYF. In nucleotides, the CDR3 is TGTGCCAGCAGTGACGGACTAGCGGGGGGCCCAAAGCAGTATTTT.

This clonotype was seen more than once but under ten times. The chain joins TRBV11-2 to TRBJ1-6; unclear D gene. This CDR3 has 16 residues. With 2 bases removed from V and 4 bases from J, the gap between germline ends came to 12 bases. Germline assignment: CDR1 SGHAT and CDR2 FQNNGV. CDR3 in amino acids: CASSLNGKGYNSPLHF. The CDR3 nucleotides are TGTGCCAGCAGCTTAAATGGGAAAGGGTATAATTCACCCCTCCACTTT.

This clonotype was observed a handful of times. The chain has TRBV12-3 or TRBV12-4 and TRBJ1-2; no clear D. V shed 5 bases and J shed 2 bases, with 9 bases lying between them. The CDR3 sequence is 13 residues long. CDR3 sequence (DNA): TGTGCCAGCAGTCCAGACTTCAACTATGGCTACACCTTC. Translated: CASSPDFNYGYTF.

The chain has TRBV11-2 and TRBJ2-7; 7 bases are shared with TRBD1. CDR3 length equals 14 residues. J was trimmed by 3 bases and V by 0 bases; bases with no gene match: 2. Looked up from germline, CDR1 is SGHAT and CDR2 is FQNNGV. Written as DNA, the CDR3 is TGTGCCAGCAGCTTAGAACAGGGGCACTACGAGCAGTACTTC. This encodes CASSLEQGHYEQYF.

This rearrangement joins TRBV28 to TRBJ2-6, with D maybe TRBD1 (7 bases). From germline, CDR1 is MDHEN and CDR2 SYDVKM. Trimming took off 8 bases at V and 3 bases at J, with 14 bases between the two ends. This CDR3 region has 15 residues. The CDR3 DNA follows: TGTGCCAGCCGCATCAGGGGGGTTGGGGCCAACGTCCTGACTTTC. Translating gives CASRIRGVGANVLTF.

This clonotype was counted ten times or more. This chain connects TRBV5-1 to TRBJ2-7, with TRBD1 matching 7 bases. This CDR3 has 15 amino acids. Trimming removed 3 bases from V and 3 bases from J; junction bases left unmatched: 9. The germline gives CDR1 SGHRS, CDR2 YFSETQ. The CDR3: CASSSPGQPNYEQYF. CDR3 nucleotides: TGCGCCAGCAGCTCCCCGGGACAGCCTAACTACGAGCAGTACTTC. The variable domain in full, with the rest retrieved from reference TRBV5-1 and TRBJ2-7, is KAGVTQTPRYLIKTRGQQVTLSCSPISGHRSVSWYQQTPGQGLQFLFEYFSETQRNKGNFPGRFSGRQFSNSRSEMNVSTLELGDSALYLCASSSPGQPNYEQYFGPGTRLTVT.

This clonotype appeared a single time. The chain is built from TRBV5-1 and TRBJ2-3; 8 bases align to TRBD2. The germline gives CDR1 SGHRS, CDR2 YFSETQ. CDR3 size: 16 residues. V trimming: 0 bases; J trimming: 5 bases; junction bases outside the gene matches: 8. CDR3: CASSLAGGAKRDTQYF. Written as DNA, the CDR3 is TGCGCCAGCAGCTTGGCGGGGGGGGCCAAAAGAGATACGCAGTATTTT.

The rearrangement links TRBV20-1 to TRBJ2-7, with 7 nucleotides matching TRBD1. Germline CDR1 and CDR2: DFQATT and SNEGSKA (reference sequence). Trimming cost V 5 bases and J 6 bases; bases outside gene matches: 7. The CDR3 runs 12 residues. CDR3 residues: CSAHGTAFEQYF. In DNA, the CDR3 is TGCAGTGCTCATGGGACAGCCTTCGAGCAGTACTTC.

The chain uses TRBV5-5 and TRBJ2-5; maybe TRBD1 (6 bases). V dropped 4 bases and J dropped 5 bases, with 15 bases sitting between them. CDR1 and CDR2 (germline): SGHKS, YYEKEE (reference sequence). This CDR3 comprises 14 residues. The chain's CDR3 is CASSPAGGGETQYF. Written as DNA, the CDR3 is TGTGCCAGCAGCCCCGCTGGGGGCGGGGAGACCCAGTACTTC. Based on the CDR3 plus reference TRBV5-5 and TRBJ2-5, the full variable domain is DAGVTQSPTHLIKTRGQQVTLRCSPISGHKSVSWYQQVLGQGPQFIFQYYEKEERGRGNFPDRFSARQFPNYSSELNVNALLLGDSALYLCASSPAGGGETQYFGPGTRLLVL.

The chain joins TRBV28 to TRBJ2-2; TRBD1 might be the D (5 bases). Germline loops: CDR1 MDHEN, CDR2 SYDVKM. The CDR3 is 14 residues long. V was trimmed by 5 bases and J by 7 bases, leaving 14 bases between them. CDR3 sequence reads: CASSRPGYGGELFF. In DNA, the CDR3 is TGTGCCAGCAGTCGTCCAGGGTATGGCGGGGAGCTGTTTTTT.

The genes are TRBV27 and TRBJ1-6; a weak D match, TRBD1 (5 bases). Trimming removed 6 bases from V and 2 bases from J, with 14 bases in between. Germline values: CDR1 MNHEY, CDR2 SMNVEV (reference sequence). This CDR3 is built from 16 residues. CDR3 in DNA: TGTGCCAGCAGGGGACTCGACGGAACCTATAATTCACCCCTCCACTTT. It is translated as CASRGLDGTYNSPLHF.

This chain joins TRBV20-1 and TRBJ2-7; 10 positions match TRBD1. The CDR3 length is 16 residues. Germline CDR1 and CDR2: DFQATT and SNEGSKA (reference sequence). V lost 6 bases to trimming and J lost 2 bases; unmatched junction nucleotides: 13. The CDR3 is CSARPGQGEITYEQYF. The CDR3 region has the DNA TGCAGTGCCCGCCCCGGACAGGGGGAAATAACCTACGAGCAGTACTTC.

This clonotype was counted only a few times. The J gene is TRBJ1-5, the V gene TRBV4-1; possibly TRBD1 for D (6 bases). Germline CDR1 reads MGHRA; CDR2 reads YSYEKL. This CDR3 is 16 amino acids long. V shed 8 bases and J shed 2 bases, with 19 bases lying between them. CDR3 in amino acids: CASRSERQAGNQPQHF. The CDR3 nucleotides read TGCGCCAGCCGCTCTGAAAGACAGGCGGGCAATCAGCCCCAGCATTTT.

This clonotype was seen a handful of times. The J gene is TRBJ2-1, the V gene TRBV4-3, with 7 bases lining up with TRBD1. Trimming took 4 bases from V and 8 from J; bases not matched to a gene: 5. The CDR3 contains 13 residues. Germline CDR1 reads LGHNA; CDR2 reads YSLEER. The CDR3 region has the DNA TGCGCCAGCAGCCTAAACAGGGGACATGAGCAGTTCTTC. This sequence encodes CASSLNRGHEQFF.

This clonotype has at least ten counts. V and J are TRBV12-3 or TRBV12-4 and TRBJ2-3; tentatively, D is TRBD1 or TRBD2 (5 bases each). This CDR3 comprises 13 residues. The V end lost 4 bases, the J end lost 0 bases, and 5 bases lay between the germline ends. The CDR3 region is CASSWDSTDTQYF. The CDR3 DNA reads TGTGCCAGCAGTTGGGACAGCACAGATACGCAGTATTTT.

The table lists this clonotype with many counts. V is TRBV12-3 or TRBV12-4 and J is TRBJ2-7; 11 nucleotides agree with TRBD1. The V and J ends lost 4 bases and 6 bases, in that order; junction bases with no gene match: 14. The CDR3 loop spans 17 amino acids. DNA of the CDR3: TGTGCCAGCAGTTCTCTCTATCCTGGACAGGGGGCGGGCGAGCAGTACTTC. This sequence encodes CASSSLYPGQGAGEQYF.

Only a few counts were recorded for this clonotype. The chain employs TRBV28 and TRBJ2-1; a possible D gene is TRBD1 (6 bases). Trimming cost V 2 bases and J 7 bases, with 15 bases left between them. Germline V lookup: CDR1 MDHEN, CDR2 SYDVKM. The CDR3 is 15 amino acids. CDR3 in amino acids: CASSLLRADRNEQFF. CDR3 DNA: TGTGCCAGCAGTTTACTACGGGCAGACAGGAATGAGCAGTTCTTC. The entire variable domain, with the rest obtained from reference TRBV28 and TRBJ2-1, is as follows: DVKVTQSSRYLVKRTGEKVFLECVQDMDHENMFWYRQDPGLGLRLIYFSYDVKMKEKGDIPEGYSVSREKKERFSLILESASTNQTSMYLCASSLLRADRNEQFFGPGTRLTVL.

This clonotype came up many times. The CDR3 DNA follows: TGTGCCAGCAGTTCCCGGGACAGGGTGAATGAGCAGTTCTTC. Its translation: CASSSRDRVNEQFF. V is TRBV12-3 or TRBV12-4 and J is TRBJ2-1, with 9 bases lining up with TRBD1. The CDR3 covers 14 residues. V shed 4 bases and J 7 bases; nucleotides not matched to a gene: 5.

This clonotype has a handful of counts. The chain uses TRBV28 and TRBJ2-6, with D possibly being TRBD1 or TRBD2 (6 bases each). The V gene's germline CDR1 is MDHEN and CDR2 SYDVKM. The length of the CDR3 is 15 residues. Deletions cut 6 bases from V and 1 base from J, with 10 bases between. CDR3 DNA: TGTGCCAGCAGGAGAGGGGGGTCTGGGGCCAACGTCCTGACTTTC. As protein: CASRRGGSGANVLTF.

There are many counts of this clonotype. CDR3 sequence (DNA): TGTGCCAGCAGCGTAGAACCAGGCCGCACAGATACGCAGTATTTT. This sequence encodes CASSVEPGRTDTQYF. The V gene is TRBV9, the J gene TRBJ2-3; D is ambiguous. Germline CDR1 reads SGDLS; CDR2 reads YYNGEE. V dropped 0 bases and J dropped 1 base, with 9 bases sitting between them. This CDR3 has 15 amino acids.

This clonotype was recorded a few times. This chain connects TRBV20-1 to TRBJ1-2; D gene ambiguous. Trimming stripped 1 base from V and 7 bases from J, with 10 bases between. This CDR3 has 12 amino acids. CDR1 is DFQATT and CDR2 is SNEGSKA in the germline V gene (reference sequence). The CDR3 protein is CSARGGMVGYTF. The CDR3 DNA sequence: TGCAGTGCTAGAGGGGGTATGGTTGGCTACACCTTC.

This clonotype has at least ten counts. The V call is TRBV5-1, the J call TRBJ2-1; TRBD1 aligns across 8 bases. The CDR3 spans 16 residues. Germline CDR1 and CDR2: SGHRS and YFSETQ. V lost 1 base, J lost 7 bases, and 10 bases stayed unmatched. Written as DNA, the CDR3 is TGCGCCAGCAGCTTGTCCCTCACAGGGGGTAGGAATGAGCAGTTCTTC. Protein sequence: CASSLSLTGGRNEQFF. Full variable domain (outside the CDR3, taken from reference TRBV5-1 and TRBJ2-1): KAGVTQTPRYLIKTRGQQVTLSCSPISGHRSVSWYQQTPGQGLQFLFEYFSETQRNKGNFPGRFSGRQFSNSRSEMNVSTLELGDSALYLCASSLSLTGGRNEQFFGPGTRLTVL.

Only a few counts were recorded for this clonotype. V is TRBV20-1 and J is TRBJ2-1, with 11 bases lining up with TRBD2. The CDR3 loop spans 18 amino acids. From germline, CDR1 is DFQATT and CDR2 SNEGSKA (reference sequence). After removal of 0 bases from V and 4 bases from J, the junction contained 11 bases not matched to a gene. The CDR3 loop reads CSARDGLAGGLIYNEQFF. Here the CDR3 DNA reads TGCAGTGCTAGAGATGGGCTAGCGGGGGGACTTATATACAATGAGCAGTTCTTC.

This clonotype was counted only a few times. The genes are TRBV12-3 or TRBV12-4 and TRBJ2-1, with 8 bases matching TRBD2. Trimming at V came to 3 bases and at J to 7 bases, leaving 8 bases not matched to a gene. There are 15 residues in the CDR3. The CDR3: CASSFGGDSVNEQFF. CDR3 bases: TGTGCCAGCAGTTTCGGGGGGGATAGTGTTAATGAGCAGTTCTTC.

This clonotype was observed a few times. The chain carries TRBV12-3 or TRBV12-4 and TRBJ2-7; maybe TRBD2 (6 bases). V was clipped by 6 bases and J by 4 bases, with 16 bases between them. CDR3 size: 14 residues. The CDR3 bases are TGTGCCAGCAGCAAGCCGGGACTGGAGTACGAGCAGTACTTC. It codes for CASSKPGLEYEQYF.

The CDR3 DNA reads TGTGCCAGCAATATATTAGGCAGGGGGGACTATGGCTACACCTTC. This translates into CASNILGRGDYGYTF. The V and J genes are TRBV6-1 and TRBJ1-2, with 7 bases lining up with TRBD1. V lost 7 bases to trimming and J lost 3 bases; unmatched junction nucleotides: 11. The CDR3 consists of 15 residues. In germline, CDR1 is MNHNS, CDR2 SASEGT.

This clonotype was observed a few times. J is TRBJ2-2 and V is TRBV7-6; 7 nucleotides line up with TRBD1. CDR1 SGHVS and CDR2 FNYEAQ come from the germline V gene. The V gene end was trimmed by 4 bases and the J gene end by 4 bases; junction bases not matched to a gene: 6. The CDR3 runs 15 residues. The CDR3 sequence: CASSSTGVVTGELFF. The CDR3 DNA sequence: TGTGCCAGCAGCTCCACAGGGGTGGTCACCGGGGAGCTGTTTTTT.

The chain uses TRBV29-1 and TRBJ2-5, with 10 nucleotides matching TRBD2. The CDR3 covers 13 residues. The V gene end was trimmed by 5 bases and the J gene end by 1 base; junction bases not matched to a gene: 1. From germline, CDR1 is SQVTM and CDR2 ANQGSEA. The CDR3 sequence is CSVPSGGQETQYF. The CDR3 DNA follows: TGCAGCGTTCCTAGCGGGGGCCAAGAGACCCAGTACTTC.